This T cell receptor (beta chain) appears in the sequencing data of a study of T cell repertoires and HLA-DP antigens. This clone was recorded a few times. Its antigen is not identified. Profiling relied on immunoSEQ multiplex PCR, and the TCRdb table lists in-frame clones only, not all of them. The sample has 65,000 to 95,000 clones, roughly 77% seen once; the top ten hold approximately 1.4%. Germline CDR1 and CDR2: SGHRS and YFSETQ. The junction had 6 bases not matched to a gene; V was cut back by 0 bases and J by 6 bases. CDR3 length equals 16 residues. V is TRBV5-1 and J is TRBJ2-5; 12 bases fit TRBD2. The sequencing sample was made of CD4+ T cells from PBMCs. This receptor was obtained from a man between 60 and 75 years old in good health and CMV-seronegative. The CDR3 spells CASSLELTSGGKTQYF. CDR3 DNA: TGCGCCAGCAGCTTGGAATTGACTAGCGGGGGTAAGACCCAGTACTTC.